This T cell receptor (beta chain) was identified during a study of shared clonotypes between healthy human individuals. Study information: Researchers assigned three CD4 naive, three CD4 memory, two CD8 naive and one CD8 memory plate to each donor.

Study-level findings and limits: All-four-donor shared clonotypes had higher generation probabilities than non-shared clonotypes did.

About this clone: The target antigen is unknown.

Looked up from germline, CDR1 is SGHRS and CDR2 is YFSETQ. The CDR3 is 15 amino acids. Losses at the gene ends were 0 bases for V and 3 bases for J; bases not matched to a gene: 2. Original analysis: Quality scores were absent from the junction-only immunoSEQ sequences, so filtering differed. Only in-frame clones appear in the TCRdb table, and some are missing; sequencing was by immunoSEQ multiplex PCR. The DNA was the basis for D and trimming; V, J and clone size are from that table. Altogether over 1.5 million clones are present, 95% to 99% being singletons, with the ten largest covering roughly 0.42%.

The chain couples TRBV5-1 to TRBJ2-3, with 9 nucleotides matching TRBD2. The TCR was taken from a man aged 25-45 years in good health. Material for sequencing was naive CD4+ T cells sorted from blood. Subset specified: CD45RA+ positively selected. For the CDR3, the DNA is TGCGCCAGCAGCTTGGCTAGCGGGAAGACAGATACGCAGTATTTT. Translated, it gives CASSLASGKTDTQYF.